The text below deals with one TCR beta chain. Its matching antigen is unknown. Only in-frame clones appear in the TCRdb table, and some are missing; sequencing was by immunoSEQ multiplex PCR. The sample consists of tens of thousands of clones, 91% of them appearing once. The V gene lost 2 bases and the J gene lost 5 bases, with 6 bases spanning the gap. In germline, CDR1 is ENHRY, CDR2 SYGVKD. The CDR3 consists of 13 residues. This record comes from a study of siplizumab effects on memory and regulatory T cells. Study-wide findings and caveats: Alloreactive sequences traceable to unstimulated CD4+ memory cells were significantly reduced by siplizumab. In unstimulated cells, naive T cells appeared more diverse than memory T cells and seemed major alloresponse contributors. The study found that mappable alloreactive CD4+ clones averaged around 68% Treg-derived with siplizumab and roughly 27% in controls.

The V gene is TRBV10-3, the J gene TRBJ2-2, with D unclear. Specimen: CD8+ T cells sorted from blood. This clonotype originated in a human donor in good health. DNA of the CDR3: TGTGCCATCAGTGAGCTGGCGACCGGGGAGCTGTTTTTT. This translates into CAISELATGELFF.